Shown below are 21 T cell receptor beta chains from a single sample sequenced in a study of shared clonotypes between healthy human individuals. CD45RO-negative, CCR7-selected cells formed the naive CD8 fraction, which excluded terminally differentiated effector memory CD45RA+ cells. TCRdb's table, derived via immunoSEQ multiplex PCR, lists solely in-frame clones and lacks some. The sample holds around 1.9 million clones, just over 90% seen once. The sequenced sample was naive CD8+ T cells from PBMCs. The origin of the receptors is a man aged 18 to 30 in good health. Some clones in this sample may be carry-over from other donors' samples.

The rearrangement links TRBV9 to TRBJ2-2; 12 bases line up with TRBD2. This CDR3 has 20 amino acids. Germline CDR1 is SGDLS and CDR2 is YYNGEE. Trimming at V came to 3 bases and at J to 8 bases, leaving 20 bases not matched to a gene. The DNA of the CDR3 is TGTGCCAGCAGCGCCAGCCCTTGGGGTCGGACTAGCGGGACAGGTGGGGAGCTGTTTTTT. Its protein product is CASSASPWGRTSGTGGELFF.

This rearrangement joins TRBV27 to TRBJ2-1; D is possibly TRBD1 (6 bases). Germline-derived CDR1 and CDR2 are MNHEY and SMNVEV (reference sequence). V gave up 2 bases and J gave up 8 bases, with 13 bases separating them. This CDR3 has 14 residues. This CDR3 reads CASSLPPGDHEQFF. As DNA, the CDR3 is TGTGCCAGCAGTTTACCCCCAGGGGATCATGAGCAGTTCTTC.

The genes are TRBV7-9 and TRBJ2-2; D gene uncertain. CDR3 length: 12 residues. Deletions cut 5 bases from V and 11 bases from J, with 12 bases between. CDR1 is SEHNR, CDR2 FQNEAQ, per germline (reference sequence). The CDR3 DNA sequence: TGTGCCAGCAGCCCCCCGCGGAGTGAGCTGTTTTTT. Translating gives CASSPPRSELFF.

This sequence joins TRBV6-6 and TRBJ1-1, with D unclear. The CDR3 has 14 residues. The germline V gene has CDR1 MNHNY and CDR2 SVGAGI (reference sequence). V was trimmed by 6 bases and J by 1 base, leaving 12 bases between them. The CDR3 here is CASSLVPANTEAFF. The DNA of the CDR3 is TGTGCCAGCAGCCTAGTCCCCGCGAACACTGAAGCTTTCTTT.

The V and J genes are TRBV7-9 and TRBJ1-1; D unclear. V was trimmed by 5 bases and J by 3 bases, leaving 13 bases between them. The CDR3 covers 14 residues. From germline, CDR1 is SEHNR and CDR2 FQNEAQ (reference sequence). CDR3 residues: CASSPSWGDTEAFF. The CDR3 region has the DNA TGTGCCAGCAGCCCAAGCTGGGGTGACACTGAAGCTTTCTTT. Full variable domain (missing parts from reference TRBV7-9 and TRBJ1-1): DTGVSQNPRHKITKRGQNVTFRCDPISEHNRLYWYRQTLGQGPEFLTYFQNEAQLEKSRLLSDRFSAERPKGSFSTLEIQRTEQGDSAMYLCASSPSWGDTEAFFGQGTRLTVV.

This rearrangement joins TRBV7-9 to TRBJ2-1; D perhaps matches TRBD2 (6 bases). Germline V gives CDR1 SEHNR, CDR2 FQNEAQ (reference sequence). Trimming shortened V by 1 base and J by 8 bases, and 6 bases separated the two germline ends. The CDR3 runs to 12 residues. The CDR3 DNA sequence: TGTGCCAGCAGCTTAGGGGAGGATGAGCAGTTCTTC. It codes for CASSLGEDEQFF.

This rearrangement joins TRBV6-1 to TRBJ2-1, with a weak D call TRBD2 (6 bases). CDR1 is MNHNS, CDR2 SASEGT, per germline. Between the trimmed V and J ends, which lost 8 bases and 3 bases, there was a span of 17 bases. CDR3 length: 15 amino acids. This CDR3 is CASALQLGGYNEQFF. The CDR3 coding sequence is TGTGCCAGCGCCTTACAGCTGGGGGGCTACAATGAGCAGTTCTTC.

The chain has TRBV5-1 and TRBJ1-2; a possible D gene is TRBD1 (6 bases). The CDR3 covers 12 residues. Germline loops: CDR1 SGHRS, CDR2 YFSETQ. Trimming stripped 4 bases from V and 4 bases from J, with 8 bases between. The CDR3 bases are TGCGCCAGCAGCGGGGGCGGCTATGGCTACACCTTC. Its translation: CASSGGGYGYTF.

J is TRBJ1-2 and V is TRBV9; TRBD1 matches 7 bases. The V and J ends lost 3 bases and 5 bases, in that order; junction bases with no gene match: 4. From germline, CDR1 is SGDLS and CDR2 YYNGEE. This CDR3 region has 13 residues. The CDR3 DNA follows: TGTGCCAGCAGCGGGACAGGAGCTTATGGCTACACCTTC. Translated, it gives CASSGTGAYGYTF.

The CDR3 DNA reads as TGTGCCAGCAGTGAACCAGCGGGGTATTACAATGAGCAGTTCTTC. This translates into CASSEPAGYYNEQFF. The rearrangement uses TRBV6-1 and TRBJ2-1, with 7 bases that match TRBD2. CDR1 MNHNS and CDR2 SASEGT come from the germline V gene. This CDR3 region has 15 residues. J was trimmed by 4 bases and V by 2 bases; bases with no gene match: 5.

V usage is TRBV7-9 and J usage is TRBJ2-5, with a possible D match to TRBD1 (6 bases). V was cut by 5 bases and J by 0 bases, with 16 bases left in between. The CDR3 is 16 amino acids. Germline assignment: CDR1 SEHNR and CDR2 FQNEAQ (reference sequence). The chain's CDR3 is CASSANRVGYQETQYF. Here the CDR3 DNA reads TGTGCCAGCAGCGCGAACAGGGTTGGGTACCAAGAGACCCAGTACTTC.

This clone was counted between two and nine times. The CDR3 sequence is CAWSLTMNTEAFF. CDR3 coding DNA: TGTGCCTGGAGTCTGACCATGAACACTGAAGCTTTCTTT. V gene TRBV30 combines with J gene TRBJ1-1; D unresolved. The germline gives CDR1 GTSNPN, CDR2 SVGIG (reference sequence). Deletions cut 2 bases from V and 0 bases from J, with 7 bases between. CDR3 length equals 13 residues.

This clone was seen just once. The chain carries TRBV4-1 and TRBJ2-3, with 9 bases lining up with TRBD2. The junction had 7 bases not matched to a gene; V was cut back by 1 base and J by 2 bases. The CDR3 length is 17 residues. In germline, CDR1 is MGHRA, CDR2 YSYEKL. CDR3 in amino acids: CASSQGKREEDTDTQYF. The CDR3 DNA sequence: TGCGCCAGCAGCCAAGGCAAGCGGGAGGAAGACACAGATACGCAGTATTTT.

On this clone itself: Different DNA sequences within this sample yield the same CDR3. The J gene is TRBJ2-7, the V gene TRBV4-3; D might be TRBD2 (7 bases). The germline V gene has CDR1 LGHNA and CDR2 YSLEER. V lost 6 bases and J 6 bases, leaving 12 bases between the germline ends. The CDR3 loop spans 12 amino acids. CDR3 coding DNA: TGCGCCAGCAGTCGGGGGGCTCGCGAGCAGTACTTC. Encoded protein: CASSRGAREQYF.

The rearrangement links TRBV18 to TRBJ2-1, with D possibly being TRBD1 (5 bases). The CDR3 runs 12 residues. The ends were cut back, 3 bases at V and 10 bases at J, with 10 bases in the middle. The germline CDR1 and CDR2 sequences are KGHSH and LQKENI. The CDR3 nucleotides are TGTGCCAGCTCACCGATAGGGGTCGAGCAGTTCTTC. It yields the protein CASSPIGVEQFF.

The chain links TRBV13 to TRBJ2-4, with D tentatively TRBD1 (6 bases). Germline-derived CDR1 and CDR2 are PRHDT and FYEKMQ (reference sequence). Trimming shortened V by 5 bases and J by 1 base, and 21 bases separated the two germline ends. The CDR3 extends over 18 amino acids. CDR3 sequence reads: CASSRADTLQGAKNIQYF. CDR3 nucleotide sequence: TGTGCCAGCAGCCGGGCCGATACACTACAGGGCGCCAAAAACATTCAGTACTTC.

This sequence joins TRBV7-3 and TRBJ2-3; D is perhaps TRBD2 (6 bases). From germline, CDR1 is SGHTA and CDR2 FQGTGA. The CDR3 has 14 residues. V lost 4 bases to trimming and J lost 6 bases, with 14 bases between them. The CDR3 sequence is CASSSHGRPDTQYF. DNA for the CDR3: TGTGCCAGCAGCTCTCACGGGAGACCGGATACGCAGTATTTT.

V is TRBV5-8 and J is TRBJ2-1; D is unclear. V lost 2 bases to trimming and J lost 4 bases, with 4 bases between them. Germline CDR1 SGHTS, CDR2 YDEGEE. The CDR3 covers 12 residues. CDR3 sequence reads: CASSFLYNEQFF. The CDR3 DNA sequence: TGTGCCAGCAGCTTCTTGTACAATGAGCAGTTCTTC.

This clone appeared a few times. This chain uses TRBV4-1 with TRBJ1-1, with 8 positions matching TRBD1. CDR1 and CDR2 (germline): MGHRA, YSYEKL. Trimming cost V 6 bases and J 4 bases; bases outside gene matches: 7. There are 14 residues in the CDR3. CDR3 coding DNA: TGCGCCAGCAGATTGACAGGGGAGGCCACTGAAGCTTTCTTT. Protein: CASRLTGEATEAFF.

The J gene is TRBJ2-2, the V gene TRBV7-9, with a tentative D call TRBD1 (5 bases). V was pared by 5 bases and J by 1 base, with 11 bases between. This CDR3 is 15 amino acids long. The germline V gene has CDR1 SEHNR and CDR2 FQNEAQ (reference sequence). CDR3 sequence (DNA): TGTGCCAGCAGCCCTCGACAGCTGAACACCGGGGAGCTGTTTTTT. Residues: CASSPRQLNTGELFF.

The DNA for the CDR3 is TGCGCCAGCAGCTTGGGACAGAACACCGGGGAGCTGTTTTTT. This codes for CASSLGQNTGELFF. The rearrangement links TRBV5-1 to TRBJ2-2; the D is unclear. The V end was cut by 0 bases, the J end by 1 base, with 4 bases between. The length of the CDR3 is 14 residues. Germline CDR1 and CDR2: SGHRS and YFSETQ.